Shown below are 9 T cell receptor beta chains from a single sample sequenced in a study of shared clonotypes between healthy human individuals. Assay used: immunoSEQ multiplex PCR; TCRdb lists only in-frame clones, some missing. The sample includes roughly 2.2 million clones, around 93% seen only once; the top ten take about 0.41%. Sequenced: naive CD4+ T cells from PBMCs. The subset was: CD45RA+ positively selected. Receptors originate from a young man in good health. Some clones in this sample may be carry-over from other donors' samples.

The V and J genes are TRBV6-1 and TRBJ2-3, with 8 nucleotides matching TRBD2. J lost 2 bases, V lost 5 bases, and 6 bases had no gene match. This CDR3 has 15 amino acids. The germline CDR1 and CDR2 sequences are MNHNS and SASEGT. The CDR3 DNA is TGTGCCAGCAGTAATAGCGGGGTCTTCACAGATACGCAGTATTTT. Translated, it gives CASSNSGVFTDTQYF.

The chain uses TRBV30 and TRBJ2-7; D possibly corresponds to TRBD2 (6 bases). This CDR3 is built from 14 residues. CDR1 is GTSNPN and CDR2 is SVGIG in the germline V gene (reference sequence). The V and J ends lost 5 bases and 4 bases respectively, with 18 bases between them. The CDR3 spells CAWGGAPLGYEQYF. Written as DNA, the CDR3 is TGTGCCTGGGGCGGGGCGCCCTTGGGATACGAGCAGTACTTC.

This clone has only a few counts. The rearrangement links TRBV4-2 to TRBJ2-7, with TRBD2 identical over 8 bases. Germline lookup yields CDR1 LGHNA and CDR2 YNFKEQ. V dropped 3 bases and J dropped 2; count of bases not matched to a gene: 15. CDR3 size: 18 residues. The CDR3 loop is CASSQAPIRLAPTYEQYF. CDR3 in DNA: TGTGCCAGCAGCCAGGCCCCAATCAGACTAGCGCCCACCTACGAGCAGTACTTC.

The CDR3 loop reads CAGGRQGAGGELFF. The DNA for the CDR3 is TGTGCCGGGGGAAGACAGGGAGCAGGCGGGGAGCTGTTTTTT. The rearrangement links TRBV6-1 to TRBJ2-2, with 7 bases fitting TRBD1. Germline CDR1 and CDR2: MNHNS and SASEGT. The V gene end was trimmed by 11 bases and the J gene end by 7 bases; junction bases not matched to a gene: 13. This CDR3 has 14 residues.

The V gene is TRBV5-1, the J gene TRBJ2-2; 11 nucleotides match TRBD2. Germline trimming cut 4 bases from V and 4 bases from J; bases unmatched to any gene: 3. The CDR3 runs to 15 residues. CDR1 is SGHRS and CDR2 is YFSETQ in the germline V gene. For the CDR3, the DNA is TGCGCCAGCAGCGAACTAGCGGGAGTCACCGGGGAGCTGTTTTTT. It yields the protein CASSELAGVTGELFF.

The CDR3 coding sequence is TGTGCCAGTAGAGGAAGGGGCCGATCAGACACAGATACGCAGTATTTT. Amino acids: CASRGRGRSDTDTQYF. The J gene is TRBJ2-3, the V gene TRBV19; the D gene is possibly TRBD1 (5 bases). V lost 6 bases and J lost 2, with 18 bases in between. This CDR3 has 16 residues. Germline CDR1 is LNHDA and CDR2 is SQIVND (reference sequence).

The V and J genes are TRBV5-1 and TRBJ1-4; D is unresolved. Germline V gene sequence: CDR1 SGHRS, CDR2 YFSETQ. V was pared by 4 bases and J by 7 bases, with 11 bases between. The length of the CDR3 is 13 residues. The CDR3 spells CASSLPEGEKLFF. For the CDR3, the DNA is TGCGCCAGCAGCCTGCCGGAGGGTGAAAAACTGTTTTTT.

This clone was seen only once. The chain couples TRBV5-1 to TRBJ2-7, with 8 bases that match TRBD2. There are 14 residues in the CDR3. V dropped 0 bases and J dropped 7; count of bases not matched to a gene: 6. Germline CDR1 SGHRS, CDR2 YFSETQ. The CDR3 spells CASSLGTREEEQYF. Written as DNA, the CDR3 is TGCGCCAGCAGCTTGGGTACGCGGGAGGAGGAGCAGTACTTC.

V is TRBV5-1 and J is TRBJ1-2, with a weak D call TRBD1 (6 bases). The V end was cut by 4 bases, the J end by 6 bases, with 16 bases between. Germline V gene lookup returns CDR1 SGHRS and CDR2 YFSETQ. The CDR3 covers 14 residues. CDR3 residues: CASSLGQPYHGYTF. The CDR3 region has the DNA TGCGCCAGCAGCCTTGGACAGCCCTACCATGGCTACACCTTC.